The 30 T cell receptor beta chains reported below all come from one sample, sequenced in a study of blood T cell repertoires in COVID-19. TCRdb's table, derived via immunoSEQ multiplex PCR, lists solely in-frame clones and lacks some. Of about 130,000 clones in the sample, about 76% were seen once. Sequencing input: peripheral blood. The receptors stem from a woman between 65 and 79 years old with COVID-19, enrolled during active disease.

V usage is TRBV27 and J usage is TRBJ2-1; D is possibly TRBD2 (6 bases). Germline V gene lookup returns CDR1 MNHEY and CDR2 SMNVEV (reference sequence). The CDR3 loop spans 14 amino acids. The V gene lost 4 bases and the J gene lost 8 bases, with 15 bases spanning the gap. The DNA of the CDR3 is TGTGCCAGCAGTTCTGGACTACCCGGGGATGAGCAGTTCTTC. As protein: CASSSGLPGDEQFF.

The chain carries TRBV19 and TRBJ1-1; D unresolved. This CDR3 has 16 residues. Germline CDR1 LNHDA, CDR2 SQIVND (reference sequence). V dropped 3 bases and J dropped 0 bases, with 14 bases sitting between them. CDR3 amino acids: CASSMVQTIMNTEAFF. CDR3 DNA sequence: TGTGCCAGTAGTATGGTACAGACAATCATGAACACTGAAGCTTTCTTT.

The genes are TRBV18 and TRBJ2-3, with D perhaps TRBD2 (7 bases). CDR3 length: 14 amino acids. Germline CDR1 KGHSH, CDR2 LQKENI. The V and J ends lost 2 bases and 5 bases respectively, with 11 bases between them. DNA for the CDR3: TGTGCCAGCTCACCAGGGGGGGGCAGAGATACGCAGTATTTT. As protein: CASSPGGGRDTQYF.

The rearrangement links TRBV7-9 to TRBJ2-7; TRBD1 might be the D (5 bases). The V gene lost 0 bases and the J gene lost 5 bases, with 11 bases spanning the gap. Per germline, CDR1 SEHNR and CDR2 FQNEAQ (reference sequence). This CDR3 comprises 14 residues. CDR3 coding DNA: TGTGCCAGCAGCTTAGCGAGAGGACAACACGAGCAGTACTTC. This encodes CASSLARGQHEQYF.

This chain joins TRBV11-2 and TRBJ1-2, with D perhaps matching TRBD1 (5 bases). V was clipped by 3 bases and J by 11 bases, with 19 bases between them. Per the germline V gene, CDR1 is SGHAT and CDR2 is FQNNGV. This CDR3 is 14 amino acids long. CDR3 coding DNA: TGTGCCAGCAGCTTCGGGGGGACTGGGGCGGGTTACACCTTC. This translates into CASSFGGTGAGYTF.

The J gene is TRBJ2-7, the V gene TRBV25-1, with 7 bases that match TRBD1. The V segment lost 5 bases and the J segment 3 bases; nucleotides outside the gene matches: 4. CDR3 length: 13 amino acids. Germline CDR1 MGHDK, CDR2 SYGVNS. CDR3: CASSTTGHYEQYF. CDR3 sequence (DNA): TGTGCCAGCAGTACGACAGGGCACTACGAGCAGTACTTC.

The genes are TRBV6-1 and TRBJ1-6; D gene ambiguous. Trimming took off 2 bases at V and 10 bases at J, with 12 bases between the two ends. The CDR3 is 14 amino acids. Germline CDR1 MNHNS, CDR2 SASEGT. The CDR3 reads CASSESGVRSPLHF. The CDR3 DNA is TGTGCCAGCAGTGAATCCGGGGTGCGATCACCCCTCCACTTT.

The chain joins TRBV24-1 to TRBJ1-4, with D uncertain. The V gene's germline CDR1 is KGHDR and CDR2 SFDVKD. The CDR3 has 15 residues. Deletions cut 2 bases from V and 0 bases from J, with 6 bases between. The CDR3 loop reads CATSDSDPTNEKLFF. The CDR3 DNA reads TGTGCCACCAGTGATTCAGATCCAACTAATGAAAAACTGTTTTTT.

V usage is TRBV5-8 and J usage is TRBJ1-6; tentatively, D is TRBD1 (5 bases). This CDR3 has 15 residues. Trimming removed 4 bases at V and 10 bases at J, with 18 bases between. Germline-derived CDR1 and CDR2 are SGHTS and YDEGEE. In DNA form, the CDR3 reads TGTGCCAGCAGCCGGCGGGCGGGGGAAAACTCACCCCTCCACTTT. It specifies CASSRRAGENSPLHF. Together with reference TRBV5-8 and TRBJ1-6, the CDR3 gives the full variable domain: EAGVTQSPTHLIKTRGQQATLRCSPISGHTSVYWYQQALGLGLQFLLWYDEGEERNRGNFPPRFSGRQFPNYSSELNVNALELEDSALYLCASSRRAGENSPLHFGNGTRLTVT.

The genes are TRBV19 and TRBJ2-1; TRBD2 agrees at 14 bases. Germline-derived CDR1 and CDR2 are LNHDA and SQIVND (reference sequence). With 3 bases clipped from V and 9 bases from J, the junction kept 7 bases outside the gene matches. The CDR3 has 16 residues. The CDR3 coding sequence is TGTGCCAGTAGTATTTCGACTAGCGGGGGGGCAGGTGAGCAGTTCTTC. This codes for CASSISTSGGAGEQFF.

The gene calls are TRBV5-1 and TRBJ1-1; 7 positions agree with TRBD1. Germline loops: CDR1 SGHRS, CDR2 YFSETQ. The V segment lost 4 bases and the J segment 1 base; nucleotides outside the gene matches: 4. The CDR3 has 14 residues. The CDR3 nucleotides are TGCGCCAGCAGCCTGGGACAGACGAACACTGAAGCTTTCTTT. Translating it yields CASSLGQTNTEAFF. Full variable domain (rest looked up from reference TRBV5-1 and TRBJ1-1): KAGVTQTPRYLIKTRGQQVTLSCSPISGHRSVSWYQQTPGQGLQFLFEYFSETQRNKGNFPGRFSGRQFSNSRSEMNVSTLELGDSALYLCASSLGQTNTEAFFGQGTRLTVV.

The chain is built from TRBV6-5 and TRBJ1-4; possible D gene TRBD1, 5 bases. This CDR3 has 15 residues. Germline CDR1 is MNHEY and CDR2 is SVGAGI. V gave up 6 bases and J gave up 6 bases, with 17 bases separating them. The CDR3 DNA follows: TGTGCCAGCAGCCACGGCGGTAAAGGGGATGAAAAACTGTTTTTT. This encodes CASSHGGKGDEKLFF.

The chain uses TRBV7-8 and TRBJ1-5, with TRBD1 identical over 10 bases. The CDR3 has 18 amino acids. J was trimmed by 0 bases and V by 3 bases; bases with no gene match: 8. Per germline, CDR1 SGHVS and CDR2 FQNEAQ. The CDR3 is CASSFLRQGAYSNQPQHF. The CDR3 coding sequence is TGTGCCAGCAGCTTTTTGAGACAGGGGGCTTATAGCAATCAGCCCCAGCATTTT.

The chain carries TRBV25-1 and TRBJ2-6, with D unresolved. The CDR3 spans 14 residues. V was clipped by 5 bases and J by 3 bases, with 8 bases between them. Germline CDR1 is MGHDK and CDR2 is SYGVNS. The chain's CDR3 is CASSWAGGANVLTF. The CDR3 bases are TGTGCCAGCAGTTGGGCTGGTGGGGCCAACGTCCTGACTTTC. The entire variable domain, with the rest obtained from reference TRBV25-1 and TRBJ2-6, is as follows: EADIYQTPRYLVIGTGKKITLECSQTMGHDKMYWYQQDPGMELHLIHYSYGVNSTEKGDLSSESTVSRIRTEHFPLTLESARPSHTSQYLCASSWAGGANVLTFGAGSRLTVL.

The chain is built from TRBV7-2 and TRBJ1-1; TRBD1 is a possible D gene (5 bases). This CDR3 contains 14 residues. CDR1 SGHTA and CDR2 FQGNSA come from the germline V gene. The V end was cut by 4 bases, the J end by 4 bases, with 13 bases between. The CDR3 protein is CASSSGPYITEAFF. The DNA for the CDR3 is TGTGCCAGCAGCTCAGGGCCCTATATCACTGAAGCTTTCTTT.

J is TRBJ1-4 and V is TRBV15; D perhaps matches TRBD1 (6 bases). There are 15 residues in the CDR3. The V end was cut by 8 bases, the J end by 2 bases, with 15 bases between. Germline lookup yields CDR1 LNHNV and CDR2 YYDKDF (reference sequence). The CDR3 DNA sequence: TGTGCCACCGGAAGGCGCGGACAGACTAATGAAAAACTGTTTTTT. Its translation is CATGRRGQTNEKLFF.

V is TRBV21-1 and J is TRBJ1-1; the table assigns TRBD1, which was not confirmed against the DNA. TRBV21-1 is recorded as a pseudogene. This CDR3 is 15 amino acids long. The CDR3 sequence: CAIPRGRTENTEAFF. Written as DNA, the CDR3 is TGTGCCATCCCACGGGGTCGGACAGAAAACACTGAAGCTTTCTTT.

The chain has TRBV11-2 and TRBJ1-3, with a tentative D call TRBD1 (5 bases). Germline CDR1 and CDR2: SGHAT and FQNNGV. Trimming pared 5 bases from V and 0 bases from J, leaving 14 bases between. There are 16 residues in the CDR3. The CDR3 sequence is CASSRFVGASGNTIYF. The CDR3 coding sequence is TGTGCCAGCAGCCGATTTGTAGGGGCCTCTGGAAACACCATATATTTT.

This clone has more than one count but fewer than ten. V usage is TRBV7-8 and J usage is TRBJ1-3; unclear D gene. Germline V gene lookup returns CDR1 SGHVS and CDR2 FQNEAQ. The CDR3 is 19 residues long. Between the trimmed V and J ends, which lost 6 bases and 0 bases, there was a span of 24 bases. The CDR3 sequence is CASSLTSGPGFVSGNTIYF. In DNA, the CDR3 is TGTGCCAGCAGTCTAACCTCAGGCCCGGGATTTGTCTCTGGAAACACCATATATTTT.

V gene TRBV18 combines with J gene TRBJ2-7; 11 bases are shared with TRBD1. The CDR3 consists of 13 residues. The V segment lost 6 bases and the J segment 7 bases; nucleotides outside the gene matches: 5. CDR1 and CDR2 (germline): KGHSH, LQKENI. CDR3 region: CASSRGDRGEQYF. For the CDR3, the DNA is TGTGCCAGCTCCAGAGGGGACAGGGGGGAGCAGTACTTC.

This clone was observed a handful of times. The chain has TRBV5-1 and TRBJ1-3; TRBD1 agrees at 7 bases. Germline values: CDR1 SGHRS, CDR2 YFSETQ. The CDR3 covers 16 residues. V gave up 7 bases and J gave up 0 bases; unmatched junction bases: 10. The CDR3 sequence: CASAGDSLSSGNTIYF. The CDR3, as DNA: TGCGCCAGCGCCGGGGACAGCCTGTCCTCTGGAAACACCATATATTTT. Full variable domain (remainder filled in from reference TRBV5-1 and TRBJ1-3): KAGVTQTPRYLIKTRGQQVTLSCSPISGHRSVSWYQQTPGQGLQFLFEYFSETQRNKGNFPGRFSGRQFSNSRSEMNVSTLELGDSALYLCASAGDSLSSGNTIYFGEGSWLTVV.

The rearrangement links TRBV3-1 (or the pseudogene TRBV3-2) to TRBJ1-2; TRBD1 might be the D (5 bases). With 3 bases removed from V and 5 bases from J, the gap between germline ends came to 10 bases. The CDR3 loop spans 13 amino acids. Per the germline V gene, CDR1 is LGHDT and CDR2 is YNNKEL (reference sequence). Here the CDR3 reads CASSHPGPYGYTF. As DNA, the CDR3 is TGTGCCAGCAGCCACCCAGGGCCGTATGGCTACACCTTC.

The rearrangement joins TRBV7-9 to TRBJ2-7; no reliable D call. CDR3 size: 15 residues. Trimming removed 0 bases at V and 6 bases at J, with 15 bases between. CDR1 and CDR2 from the germline V gene are SEHNR and FQNEAQ (reference sequence). CDR3 protein: CASSLATRVGSEQYF. The CDR3 DNA reads as TGTGCCAGCAGCTTAGCAACCCGGGTAGGAAGCGAGCAGTACTTC.

The chain has TRBV20-1 and TRBJ1-2; no clear D gene. Germline V CDR1 and CDR2: DFQATT, SNEGSKA (reference sequence). V lost 4 bases to trimming and J lost 6 bases, with 6 bases between them. This CDR3 region has 10 residues. The CDR3: CSAMGDGYTF. Here the CDR3 DNA reads TGCAGTGCTATGGGAGATGGCTACACCTTC.

This clone has a handful of counts. This rearrangement joins TRBV19 to TRBJ1-3, with D perhaps TRBD1 (6 bases). The CDR3 has 15 residues. Germline V gene data show CDR1 as LNHDA and CDR2 as SQIVND (reference sequence). The V end lost 7 bases, the J end lost 2 bases, and 15 bases lay between the germline ends. The CDR3 region has the DNA TGTGCCAGTACACCTCTTCGACAGGCTGGAAACACCATATATTTT. This gives the protein CASTPLRQAGNTIYF. Using reference TRBV19 and TRBJ1-3 for the parts outside the CDR3, the full variable domain is DGGITQSPKYLFRKEGQNVTLSCEQNLNHDAMYWYRQDPGQGLRLIYYSQIVNDFQKGDIAEGYSVSREKKESFPLTVTSAQKNPTAFYLCASTPLRQAGNTIYFGEGSWLTVV.

About this clone: This sample includes further DNA sequences coding for the same CDR3. The chain couples TRBV18 to TRBJ1-5; TRBD1 agrees at 7 bases. V trimming: 4 bases; J trimming: 2 bases; junction bases outside the gene matches: 2. CDR1 and CDR2 from the germline V gene are KGHSH and LQKENI. The CDR3 runs to 14 residues. The CDR3 protein is CASSLGQGNQPQHF. In DNA form, the CDR3 reads TGTGCCAGCTCACTTGGACAGGGCAATCAGCCCCAGCATTTT.

This clone has just one count. The J gene is TRBJ1-1, the V gene TRBV11-3; TRBD1 might be the D (5 bases). Germline V gene data show CDR1 as SGHNT and CDR2 as YENEEA. The CDR3 covers 14 residues. Trimming left V 4 bases short and J 2 bases short, with 11 bases between. CDR3 DNA: TGTGCCAGCAGCTGGGGGAGGGGTAACACTGAAGCTTTCTTT. Protein sequence: CASSWGRGNTEAFF. The variable domain in full, with the rest retrieved from reference TRBV11-3 and TRBJ1-1, is EAGVVQSPRYKIIEKKQPVAFWCNPISGHNTLYWYLQNLGQGPELLIRYENEEAVDDSQLPKDRFSAERLKGVDSTLKIQPAELGDSAVYLCASSWGRGNTEAFFGQGTRLTVV.

The genes are TRBV7-9 and TRBJ1-5; 9 nucleotides align to TRBD1. Germline trimming cut 5 bases from V and 7 bases from J; bases unmatched to any gene: 3. The CDR3 sequence is 13 residues long. In germline, CDR1 is SEHNR, CDR2 FQNEAQ (reference sequence). The CDR3 is CASSQTGGQPQHF. CDR3 in DNA: TGTGCCAGCAGCCAAACAGGGGGCCAGCCCCAGCATTTT.

The genes are TRBV14 and TRBJ1-2, with no clear D. This CDR3 has 13 amino acids. CDR1 and CDR2 (germline): SGHDN, FVKESK. Trimming shortened V by 0 bases and J by 8 bases, and 10 bases separated the two germline ends. CDR3 coding DNA: TGTGCCAGCAGCCAAGATTACCATCGGGGCTACACCTTC. Protein: CASSQDYHRGYTF.

This sequence joins TRBV13 and TRBJ2-3; 7 bases fit TRBD2. Unmatched junction bases numbered 21, after V lost 0 bases and J lost 0 bases. CDR1 and CDR2 (germline): PRHDT, FYEKMQ (reference sequence). The CDR3 extends over 22 amino acids. As DNA, the CDR3 is TGTGCCAGCAGCTTAGGCCTTTTGGTCCCCGTAGCGGGCGCAAGAAGCACAGATACGCAGTATTTT. It encodes CASSLGLLVPVAGARSTDTQYF.